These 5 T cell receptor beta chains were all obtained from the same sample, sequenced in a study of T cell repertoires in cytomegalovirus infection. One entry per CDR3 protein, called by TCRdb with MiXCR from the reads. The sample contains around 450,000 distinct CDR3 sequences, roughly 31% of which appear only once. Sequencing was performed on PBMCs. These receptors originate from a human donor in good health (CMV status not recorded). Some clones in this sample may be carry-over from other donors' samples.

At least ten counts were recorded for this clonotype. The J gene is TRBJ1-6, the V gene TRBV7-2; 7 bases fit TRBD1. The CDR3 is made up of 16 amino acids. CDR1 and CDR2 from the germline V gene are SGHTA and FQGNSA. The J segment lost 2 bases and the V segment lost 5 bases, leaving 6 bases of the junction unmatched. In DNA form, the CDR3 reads TGTGCCAGCAGCGCCCAAGGGACAGCCTATAATTCACCCCTCCACTTT. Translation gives CASSAQGTAYNSPLHF.

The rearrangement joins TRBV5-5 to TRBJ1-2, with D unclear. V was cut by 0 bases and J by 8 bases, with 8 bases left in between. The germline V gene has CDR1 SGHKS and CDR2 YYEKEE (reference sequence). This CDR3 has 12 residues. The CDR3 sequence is CASSLDGIGYTF. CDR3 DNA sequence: TGTGCCAGCAGCTTGGACGGGATCGGCTACACCTTC.

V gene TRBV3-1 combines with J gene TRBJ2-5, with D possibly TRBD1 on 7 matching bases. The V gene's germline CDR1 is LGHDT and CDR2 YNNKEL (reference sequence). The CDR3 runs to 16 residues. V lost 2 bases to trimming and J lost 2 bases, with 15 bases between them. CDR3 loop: CASSQRGDRVQETQYF. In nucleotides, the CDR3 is TGTGCCAGCAGCCAAAGGGGGGACAGAGTACAAGAGACCCAGTACTTC.

CDR3 bases: TGTGCCAGCAGCGTAGGACGTACAGATACGCAGTATTTT. This encodes CASSVGRTDTQYF. V and J are TRBV7-2 and TRBJ2-3; D unclear. Trimming removed 5 bases at V and 3 bases at J, with 9 bases between. The CDR3 is 13 amino acids. The germline V gene encodes CDR1 SGHTA and CDR2 FQGNSA.

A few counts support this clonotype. CDR3 in DNA: TGTGCCAGCAGTGGTTTTCAGGGGAACACCGGGGAGCTGTTTTTT. It yields the protein CASSGFQGNTGELFF. The V and J genes are TRBV27 and TRBJ2-2; perhaps TRBD1 as D (5 bases). Germline V gives CDR1 MNHEY, CDR2 SMNVEV (reference sequence). Trimming cost V 5 bases and J 1 base, with 11 bases left between them. This CDR3 has 15 residues.